This TCR beta chain was retrieved from a study of blood T cells in healthy people across ages. Study findings and constraints: Versus aged donors, long-lived donors had higher diversity and more naive CD4+ cells.

This CDR3 contains 12 residues. V lost 4 bases and J lost 3, with 9 bases in between. Germline loops: CDR1 GTSNPN, CDR2 SVGIG (reference sequence). About this clonotype itself: Its antigen is as yet unknown.

A J-beta primer mix and a sample-barcoded 5' primer were used in a second PCR of about 7 to 11 cycles. TCRdb independently ran MiXCR on the 5' RACE reads; one entry per CDR3 protein. This repertoire shows 580,000 or so distinct CDR3 sequences, 47% found once; its top ten account for around 23%. The source of this sequence is an elderly man in good health. This chain uses TRBV30 with TRBJ1-1; D is possibly TRBD1 (5 bases). The specimen was blood. The CDR3 DNA reads as TGTGCCTGGACCGGGACTGACACTGAAGCTTTCTTT. The encoded protein is CAWTGTDTEAFF.